Listed below are T cell receptor beta chains from one sample, sequenced in a study of shared clonotypes between healthy human individuals. TCRdb's copy holds only in-frame clones and misses some; the assay was immunoSEQ multiplex PCR. The sample lists about 2.5 million clones, 85% to 95% occurring once. The specimen sequenced was naive CD4+ T cells from PBMCs. All receptors come from a young man in good health. Some clones in this sample may be carry-over from other donors' samples. Each CDR3 is given with its conserved first and last residue. The D gene is left open where the match is weak. Only some rows state a clone size, as once, few, many or a class for expanded clones.

j_call: TRBJ2-2; clone_size: -; v_call: TRBV28; d_call: TRBD2; cdr3_aa: CASSLRTPSGGGELFF; cdr3_nt: TGTGCCAGCAGTCTGCGGACTCCGAGCGGGGGCGGGGAGCTGTTTTTT
j_call: TRBJ2-2; clone_size: -; v_call: TRBV11-3; d_call: TRBD1; cdr3_aa: CASSLDGTGPTGELFF; cdr3_nt: TGTGCCAGCAGCTTAGATGGGACAGGGCCCACCGGGGAGCTGTTTTTT
j_call: TRBJ1-3; clone_size: -; v_call: TRBV6-6; d_call: -; cdr3_aa: CASSPGGSGSGNTIYF; cdr3_nt: TGTGCCAGCTCCCCGGGGGGCTCGGGATCTGGAAACACCATATATTTT
j_call: TRBJ2-4; clone_size: -; v_call: TRBV18; d_call: -; cdr3_aa: CASSPAMWGARGKNIQYF; cdr3_nt: TGTGCCAGCTCACCAGCGATGTGGGGGGCGCGCGGCAAAAACATTCAGTACTTC
j_call: TRBJ1-2; clone_size: -; v_call: TRBV15; d_call: TRBD1; cdr3_aa: CATSGGTGLLGYTF; cdr3_nt: TGTGCCACCAGCGGGGGGACAGGGCTCTTAGGCTACACCTTC
j_call: TRBJ2-1; clone_size: -; v_call: TRBV7-6; d_call: TRBD2; cdr3_aa: CASSARTSGSSNEQFF; cdr3_nt: TGTGCCAGCAGCGCCAGGACTAGCGGGAGCAGCAATGAGCAGTTCTTC
j_call: TRBJ2-5; clone_size: -; v_call: TRBV29-1; d_call: -; cdr3_aa: CSVETETQYF; cdr3_nt: TGCAGCGTTGAAACCGAGACCCAGTACTTC
j_call: TRBJ1-5; clone_size: -; v_call: TRBV27; d_call: TRBD1; cdr3_aa: CASSLKAGQPRGPQHF; cdr3_nt: TGTGCCAGCAGTTTAAAGGCGGGACAGCCTCGAGGGCCCCAGCATTTT
j_call: TRBJ2-1; clone_size: -; v_call: TRBV7-8; d_call: -; cdr3_aa: CASSFGRGGDEQFF; cdr3_nt: TGTGCCAGCAGCTTTGGCAGGGGCGGCGATGAGCAGTTCTTC
j_call: TRBJ1-3; clone_size: -; v_call: TRBV30; d_call: -; cdr3_aa: CAWSRSLSSGNTIYF; cdr3_nt: TGTGCCTGGAGTAGAAGTCTAAGCTCTGGAAACACCATATATTTT
j_call: TRBJ2-3; clone_size: -; v_call: TRBV19; d_call: TRBD2; cdr3_aa: CASSKAGPSTDTQYF; cdr3_nt: TGTGCCAGTAGTAAAGCGGGACCTAGCACAGATACGCAGTATTTT
j_call: TRBJ1-1; clone_size: -; v_call: TRBV28; d_call: TRBD1; cdr3_aa: CASSLGRDSPEAFF; cdr3_nt: TGTGCCAGCAGTTTAGGCCGGGACAGCCCTGAAGCTTTCTTT
j_call: TRBJ2-4; clone_size: -; v_call: TRBV27; d_call: TRBD2; cdr3_aa: CASSLAGGPRNIQYF; cdr3_nt: TGTGCCAGCAGCTTAGCGGGAGGGCCGAGGAACATTCAGTACTTC
j_call: TRBJ2-7; clone_size: -; v_call: TRBV5-1; d_call: TRBD1; cdr3_aa: CASSRSGTGAYEQYF; cdr3_nt: TGCGCCAGCAGCCGCTCCGGGACAGGGGCCTACGAGCAGTACTTC
j_call: TRBJ2-7; clone_size: -; v_call: TRBV6-6; d_call: -; cdr3_aa: CASSYTVRSGEQYF; cdr3_nt: TGTGCCAGCAGTTACACGGTCCGGAGCGGGGAGCAGTACTTC
j_call: TRBJ2-1; clone_size: -; v_call: TRBV28; d_call: -; cdr3_aa: CASTNYLQGSRDNEQFF; cdr3_nt: TGTGCCAGCACCAACTACCTCCAGGGCTCCAGGGACAATGAGCAGTTCTTC
j_call: TRBJ1-1; clone_size: -; v_call: TRBV5-1; d_call: -; cdr3_aa: CASNPTGMNTEAFF; cdr3_nt: TGCGCCAGCAATCCTACAGGCATGAACACTGAAGCTTTCTTT
j_call: TRBJ2-1; clone_size: -; v_call: TRBV2; d_call: TRBD1; cdr3_aa: CASSEGQGAHNEQFF; cdr3_nt: TGTGCCAGCAGTGAAGGACAGGGGGCGCACAATGAGCAGTTCTTC
j_call: TRBJ1-2; clone_size: -; v_call: TRBV19; d_call: -; cdr3_aa: CASSIGSERHGYTF; cdr3_nt: TGTGCCAGTAGTATTGGGTCCGAGCGGCATGGCTACACCTTC
j_call: TRBJ2-7; clone_size: -; v_call: TRBV7-2; d_call: TRBD2; cdr3_aa: CASSVWTSGSYEQYF; cdr3_nt: TGTGCCAGCAGCGTATGGACTAGCGGGAGCTACGAGCAGTACTTC
j_call: TRBJ2-5; clone_size: -; v_call: TRBV5-1; d_call: -; cdr3_aa: CASSFWGQGGETQYF; cdr3_nt: TGCGCCAGCAGCTTCTGGGGCCAGGGTGGGGAGACCCAGTACTTC
j_call: TRBJ1-2; clone_size: -; v_call: TRBV4-3; d_call: -; cdr3_aa: CASSQIVDSANYGYTF; cdr3_nt: TGCGCCAGCAGCCAAATTGTAGACAGCGCTAACTATGGCTACACCTTC
j_call: TRBJ1-5; clone_size: -; v_call: TRBV15; d_call: TRBD1; cdr3_aa: CATSLSGRGKYQPQHF; cdr3_nt: TGTGCCACCAGCCTTTCCGGCAGGGGGAAGTATCAGCCCCAGCATTTT
j_call: TRBJ2-7; clone_size: -; v_call: TRBV5-4; d_call: TRBD2; cdr3_aa: CASSLVVAGVDEQYF; cdr3_nt: TGTGCCAGCAGCTTGGTGGTAGCGGGAGTCGACGAGCAGTACTTC
j_call: TRBJ2-1; clone_size: -; v_call: TRBV10-1; d_call: TRBD1; cdr3_aa: CASSELVGTGTYNEQFF; cdr3_nt: TGCGCCAGCAGTGAGTTAGTAGGGACAGGGACCTACAATGAGCAGTTCTTC
j_call: TRBJ2-7; clone_size: -; v_call: TRBV14; d_call: -; cdr3_aa: CASSQDYRDTEQYF; cdr3_nt: TGTGCCAGCAGCCAAGATTATAGGGACACCGAGCAGTACTTC
j_call: TRBJ2-7; clone_size: -; v_call: TRBV19; d_call: -; cdr3_aa: CASSKTGHTTYEQYF; cdr3_nt: TGTGCCAGTAGTAAAACCGGACACACTACCTACGAGCAGTACTTC
j_call: TRBJ1-3; clone_size: -; v_call: TRBV5-1; d_call: TRBD1; cdr3_aa: CASSLLTGTEGNTIYF; cdr3_nt: TGCGCCAGCAGCTTACTGACAGGGACTGAAGGAAACACCATATATTTT
j_call: TRBJ2-1; clone_size: -; v_call: TRBV21-1; d_call: -; cdr3_aa: CASSEPGGGVAREQFF; cdr3_nt: TGTGCCAGCAGCGAGCCAGGGGGCGGGGTAGCCCGGGAGCAGTTCTTC
j_call: TRBJ2-7; clone_size: -; v_call: TRBV27; d_call: -; cdr3_aa: CASSPGRTVLFGEQYF; cdr3_nt: TGTGCCAGCAGTCCGGGGCGGACGGTCCTCTTTGGGGAGCAGTACTTC
j_call: TRBJ2-6; clone_size: -; v_call: TRBV4-2; d_call: -; cdr3_aa: CASSQPILGGANVLTF; cdr3_nt: TGTGCCAGCAGCCAGCCTATACTGGGGGGGGCCAACGTCCTGACTTTC
j_call: TRBJ1-1; clone_size: -; v_call: TRBV6-5; d_call: -; cdr3_aa: CASRGMNTEAFF; cdr3_nt: TGTGCCAGCAGGGGAATGAACACTGAAGCTTTCTTT
j_call: TRBJ1-3; clone_size: -; v_call: TRBV18; d_call: -; cdr3_aa: CASSPNQGNTIYF; cdr3_nt: TGTGCCAGCTCACCAAATCAGGGAAACACCATATATTTT
j_call: TRBJ2-3; clone_size: -; v_call: TRBV28; d_call: TRBD2; cdr3_aa: CASRTSGRGFTDTQYF; cdr3_nt: TGTGCCAGCAGAACTAGCGGGAGGGGTTTCACAGATACGCAGTATTTT
j_call: TRBJ2-7; clone_size: -; v_call: TRBV27; d_call: TRBD2; cdr3_aa: CASSSSSAGDYEQYF; cdr3_nt: TGTGCCAGCAGTTCATCTAGCGCGGGAGACTACGAGCAGTACTTC
j_call: TRBJ2-2; clone_size: -; v_call: TRBV6-4; d_call: -; cdr3_aa: CASSDSKTFDTGELFF; cdr3_nt: TGTGCCAGCAGTGACTCTAAGACATTCGACACCGGGGAGCTGTTTTTT
j_call: TRBJ1-3; clone_size: once; v_call: TRBV6-5; d_call: -; cdr3_aa: CASGERGAGGNTIYF; cdr3_nt: TGTGCCAGCGGAGAAAGGGGAGCAGGTGGAAACACCATATATTTT
j_call: TRBJ1-1; clone_size: -; v_call: TRBV6-5; d_call: -; cdr3_aa: CASSYTLDRPNTEAFF; cdr3_nt: TGTGCCAGCAGTTACACCCTCGACAGGCCGAACACTGAAGCTTTCTTT
j_call: TRBJ1-4; clone_size: -; v_call: TRBV19; d_call: -; cdr3_aa: CASSIKAPSGEKLFF; cdr3_nt: TGTGCCAGTAGTATTAAAGCCCCCTCTGGGGAAAAACTGTTTTTT
j_call: TRBJ2-7; clone_size: -; v_call: TRBV28; d_call: -; cdr3_aa: CASSISAEQYF; cdr3_nt: TGTGCCAGCAGTATCTCGGCCGAGCAGTACTTC
j_call: TRBJ2-3; clone_size: -; v_call: TRBV11-3; d_call: TRBD2; cdr3_aa: CASSLGPAGGTDTQYF; cdr3_nt: TGTGCCAGCAGCTTAGGGCCAGCGGGAGGAACAGATACGCAGTATTTT
j_call: TRBJ2-2; clone_size: -; v_call: TRBV5-1; d_call: -; cdr3_aa: CASSLQTGNTGELFF; cdr3_nt: TGCGCCAGCAGCTTGCAGACAGGGAACACCGGGGAGCTGTTTTTT
j_call: TRBJ2-2; clone_size: once; v_call: TRBV5-4; d_call: -; cdr3_aa: CASSSGTGELFF; cdr3_nt: TGTGCCAGCAGCTCGGGAACCGGGGAGCTGTTTTTT
j_call: TRBJ1-2; clone_size: -; v_call: TRBV6-5; d_call: -; cdr3_aa: CASRRDPTNYGYTF; cdr3_nt: TGTGCCAGCCGCCGGGATCCAACTAACTATGGCTACACCTTC
j_call: TRBJ2-4; clone_size: -; v_call: TRBV13; d_call: TRBD1; cdr3_aa: CASTLDRGNIQYF; cdr3_nt: TGTGCCAGCACCCTGGACAGGGGGAACATTCAGTACTTC
j_call: TRBJ1-1; clone_size: -; v_call: TRBV18; d_call: -; cdr3_aa: CASSPQQTQNTEAFF; cdr3_nt: TGTGCCAGCTCACCACAACAGACACAGAACACTGAAGCTTTCTTT
j_call: TRBJ2-7; clone_size: -; v_call: TRBV19; d_call: TRBD1; cdr3_aa: CASSMRDRGPYEQYF; cdr3_nt: TGTGCCAGTAGTATGAGGGACAGGGGGCCCTACGAGCAGTACTTC
j_call: TRBJ1-2; clone_size: -; v_call: TRBV28; d_call: -; cdr3_aa: CASETSNYGYTF; cdr3_nt: TGTGCCAGCGAGACAAGTAACTATGGCTACACCTTC
j_call: TRBJ1-2; clone_size: -; v_call: TRBV5-1; d_call: TRBD1; cdr3_aa: CASSSGQPYGYTF; cdr3_nt: TGCGCCAGCAGCTCGGGACAGCCGTATGGCTACACCTTC
j_call: TRBJ2-7; clone_size: -; v_call: TRBV19; d_call: TRBD2; cdr3_aa: CASSSRGGYEQYF; cdr3_nt: TGTGCCAGTAGTTCACGGGGGGGCTACGAGCAGTACTTC
j_call: TRBJ1-5; clone_size: -; v_call: TRBV19; d_call: TRBD1; cdr3_aa: CASRDRGGSNQPQHF; cdr3_nt: TGTGCCAGTAGAGACAGGGGAGGAAGCAATCAGCCCCAGCATTTT
j_call: TRBJ2-7; clone_size: -; v_call: TRBV28; d_call: TRBD1; cdr3_aa: CASSPGRGRFSAVEQYF; cdr3_nt: TGTGCCAGCAGTCCGGGCAGGGGGCGATTCAGTGCCGTCGAGCAGTACTTC
j_call: TRBJ1-1; clone_size: -; v_call: TRBV19; d_call: -; cdr3_aa: CASSPRGVDTEAFF; cdr3_nt: TGTGCCAGTAGCCCTCGTGGGGTGGACACTGAAGCTTTCTTT
j_call: TRBJ1-2; clone_size: -; v_call: TRBV28; d_call: -; cdr3_aa: CASSLSIYGYTF; cdr3_nt: TGTGCCAGCAGCCTATCTATCTATGGCTACACCTTC
j_call: TRBJ1-1; clone_size: few; v_call: TRBV30; d_call: -; cdr3_aa: CAWSRGMNTEAFF; cdr3_nt: TGTGCCTGGAGTAGGGGTATGAACACTGAAGCTTTCTTT
j_call: TRBJ1-1; clone_size: -; v_call: TRBV19; d_call: TRBD1; cdr3_aa: CASSNRGLRLNTEAFF; cdr3_nt: TGTGCCAGTAGTAACAGGGGCCTCCGACTGAACACTGAAGCTTTCTTT
j_call: TRBJ1-1; clone_size: -; v_call: TRBV12-5; d_call: TRBD1; cdr3_aa: CASGLGRDRVSNTEAFF; cdr3_nt: TGTGCTAGTGGTTTGGGCCGGGACAGAGTATCGAACACTGAAGCTTTCTTT